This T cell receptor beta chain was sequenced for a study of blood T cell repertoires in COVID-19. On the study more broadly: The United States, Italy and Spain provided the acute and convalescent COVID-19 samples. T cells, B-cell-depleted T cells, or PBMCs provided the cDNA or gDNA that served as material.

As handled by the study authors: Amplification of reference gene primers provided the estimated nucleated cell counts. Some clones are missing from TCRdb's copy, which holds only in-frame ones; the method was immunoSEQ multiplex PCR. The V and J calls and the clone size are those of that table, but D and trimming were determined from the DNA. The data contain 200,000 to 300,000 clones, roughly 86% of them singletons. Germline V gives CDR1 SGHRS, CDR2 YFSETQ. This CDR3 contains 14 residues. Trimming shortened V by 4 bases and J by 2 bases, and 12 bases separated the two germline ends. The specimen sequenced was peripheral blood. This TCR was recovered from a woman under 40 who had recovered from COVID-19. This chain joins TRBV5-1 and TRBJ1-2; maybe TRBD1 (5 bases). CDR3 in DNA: TGCGCCAGCAGCGCGGAGCCAGGGAACTATGGCTACACCTTC. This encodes CASSAEPGNYGYTF.